These 21 T cell receptor beta chains originate from one sample sequenced in a study of blood T cell repertoires in COVID-19. The method was immunoSEQ multiplex PCR; TCRdb's version includes in-frame clones alone and lacks a portion of them. Of over 130,000 clones in the sample, around 85% were seen once. Sequences were obtained from peripheral blood. These TCRs come from a man aged 65 to 79 with acute or convalescent COVID-19.

This chain uses TRBV28 with TRBJ2-5; 12 positions agree with TRBD2. The V gene end was trimmed by 10 bases and the J gene end by 5 bases; junction bases not matched to a gene: 11. The germline CDR1 and CDR2 sequences are MDHEN and SYDVKM. The CDR3 spans 15 residues. The DNA of the CDR3 is TGTGCCACCAATGAACTAGCGGGAGGTCACGAGACCCAGTACTTC. Its translation is CATNELAGGHETQYF.

V gene TRBV2 combines with J gene TRBJ1-4; D is possibly TRBD1 (5 bases). This CDR3 is 15 amino acids long. Trimming pared 0 bases from V and 4 bases from J, leaving 9 bases between. Per the germline V gene, CDR1 is SNHLY and CDR2 is FYNNEI. CDR3 in DNA: TGTGCCAGCAGTGAAGCGCGACAGTTTAATGAAAAACTGTTTTTT. This translates into CASSEARQFNEKLFF.

V is TRBV7-6 and J is TRBJ2-7; 13 bases line up with TRBD2. V was pared by 5 bases and J by 3 bases, with 4 bases of the junction left unmatched. This CDR3 is built from 15 residues. CDR1 is SGHVS and CDR2 is FNYEAQ in the germline V gene. CDR3 sequence: CASSPGLAGVYEQYF. In DNA form, the CDR3 reads TGTGCCAGCAGCCCTGGACTAGCGGGAGTCTACGAGCAGTACTTC.

This chain joins TRBV5-1 and TRBJ2-7, with TRBD1 matching over 11 bases. V shed 4 bases, J shed 3 bases, and the junction held 3 bases outside the gene matches. The CDR3 spans 14 residues. From germline, CDR1 is SGHRS and CDR2 YFSETQ. CDR3 sequence reads: CASSEGQGDYEQYF. Here the CDR3 DNA reads TGCGCCAGCAGCGAGGGACAGGGGGACTACGAGCAGTACTTC.

This chain joins TRBV11-2 and TRBJ2-3; 8 bases line up with TRBD1. Germline V gene lookup returns CDR1 SGHAT and CDR2 FQNNGV. Trimming cost V 5 bases and J 3 bases; bases outside gene matches: 7. The CDR3 covers 15 residues. CDR3 nucleotides: TGTGCCAGCAGCACCCAGGGGGCGTTGACAGATACGCAGTATTTT. It specifies CASSTQGALTDTQYF.

The chain combines TRBV7-9 with TRBJ2-7; 9 nucleotides match TRBD1. Germline V gene sequence: CDR1 SEHNR, CDR2 FQNEAQ (reference sequence). The CDR3 runs to 17 residues. Losses at the gene ends were 1 base for V and 2 bases for J; bases not matched to a gene: 9. CDR3 nucleotide sequence: TGTGCCAGCAGCTTAGGCGGCCGGACAGGGGAAACCTACGAGCAGTACTTC. Translation: CASSLGGRTGETYEQYF.

The chain combines TRBV11-2 with TRBJ2-7; 8 bases are a match to TRBD1. The CDR3 is 14 amino acids. The V and J ends lost 5 bases and 0 bases, in that order; junction bases with no gene match: 3. Germline lookup yields CDR1 SGHAT and CDR2 FQNNGV. CDR3 sequence (DNA): TGTGCCAGCAGCGACACAGGGGGCTCCTACGAGCAGTACTTC. It encodes CASSDTGGSYEQYF.

The CDR3 protein is CASSPQTTGISYEQYF. CDR3 DNA sequence: TGTGCCAGCTCACCACAGACGACAGGGATTTCCTACGAGCAGTACTTC. The V call is TRBV18, the J call TRBJ2-7; 7 nucleotides agree with TRBD1. J lost 1 base, V lost 1 base, and 7 bases had no gene match. Germline V lookup: CDR1 KGHSH, CDR2 LQKENI. The CDR3 runs to 16 residues.

There are a few counts of this clone. The chain recombines TRBV7-9 with TRBJ1-2, with D possibly TRBD1 on 5 matching bases. V was trimmed by 4 bases and J by 4 bases, leaving 13 bases between them. The CDR3 spans 14 residues. The germline V gene has CDR1 SEHNR and CDR2 FQNEAQ (reference sequence). CDR3: CASSSPGEAYGYTF. The CDR3 DNA is TGTGCCAGCAGCTCTCCGGGGGAGGCCTATGGCTACACCTTC.

The rearrangement uses TRBV7-9 and TRBJ1-5; 8 bases agree with TRBD1. This CDR3 contains 15 residues. Unmatched junction bases numbered 5, after V lost 1 base and J lost 6 bases. Per the germline V gene, CDR1 is SEHNR and CDR2 is FQNEAQ (reference sequence). The CDR3 bases are TGTGCCAGCAGCTTAGGCCAGGGGGCCAGTCAGCCCCAGCATTTT. It yields the protein CASSLGQGASQPQHF.

This clone was detected once. The rearrangement uses TRBV28 and TRBJ1-1; no firm D call. With 6 bases removed from V and 1 base from J, the gap between germline ends came to 9 bases. Germline CDR1 is MDHEN and CDR2 is SYDVKM. This CDR3 is 13 amino acids long. This CDR3 reads CASRGPWNTEAFF. Here the CDR3 DNA reads TGTGCCAGCAGGGGCCCCTGGAACACTGAAGCTTTCTTT.

The chain couples TRBV10-3 to TRBJ2-7; 7 bases fit TRBD1. The CDR3 is made up of 12 amino acids. Germline lookup yields CDR1 ENHRY and CDR2 SYGVKD. Trimming removed 6 bases from V and 3 bases from J; junction bases left unmatched: 2. The CDR3: CAIRAGGYEQYF. The CDR3 nucleotides are TGTGCCATCAGGGCAGGGGGCTACGAGCAGTACTTC.

The chain carries TRBV15 and TRBJ1-4; TRBD1 aligns across 8 bases. CDR3 size: 15 residues. V was clipped by 0 bases and J by 6 bases; unmatched bases: 3. Germline V gives CDR1 LNHNV, CDR2 YYDKDF (reference sequence). CDR3 sequence (DNA): TGTGCCACCAGCAGAGATGGACAGGGACATGAAAAACTGTTTTTT. Its protein is CATSRDGQGHEKLFF.

The V and J genes are TRBV5-1 and TRBJ2-7, with D tentatively TRBD2 (6 bases). The CDR3 has 16 amino acids. The germline gives CDR1 SGHRS, CDR2 YFSETQ. The V end lost 0 bases, the J end lost 0 bases, and 13 bases lay between the germline ends. The CDR3 DNA follows: TGCGCCAGCAGCTTGGGCGGGGATCCCCTCTCCTACGAGCAGTACTTC. Translated, it gives CASSLGGDPLSYEQYF.

The sample holds one count of this clone. The V call is TRBV28, the J call TRBJ2-1; TRBD1 might be the D (6 bases). The V and J ends lost 2 bases and 3 bases respectively, with 14 bases between them. CDR1 and CDR2 (germline): MDHEN, SYDVKM. The CDR3 spans 16 residues. CDR3 region: CASSLIPGVRYNEQFF. The CDR3 coding sequence is TGTGCCAGCAGTTTAATCCCAGGGGTACGCTACAATGAGCAGTTCTTC.

The V gene is TRBV3-1 (or the pseudogene TRBV3-2), the J gene TRBJ2-7; possible D gene TRBD2, 6 bases. Germline V gives CDR1 LGHDT, CDR2 YNNKEL (reference sequence). V lost 4 bases to trimming and J lost 7 bases, with 8 bases between them. CDR3 length equals 11 residues. In DNA form, the CDR3 reads TGTGCCAGCAGCCGAGGGAGGGAGCAGTACTTC. Translation gives CASSRGREQYF.

The rearrangement uses TRBV3-1 (or the pseudogene TRBV3-2) and TRBJ2-7, with 7 bases lining up with TRBD2. The CDR3 totals 12 residues. The germline V gene has CDR1 LGHDT and CDR2 YNNKEL (reference sequence). J was trimmed by 3 bases and V by 7 bases; bases with no gene match: 3. The CDR3: CASMGGSYEQYF. The CDR3 DNA is TGTGCCAGCATGGGCGGGAGCTACGAGCAGTACTTC.

V usage is TRBV9 and J usage is TRBJ2-1; the match to TRBD2 covers 9 bases. The J segment lost 5 bases and the V segment lost 2 bases, leaving 14 bases of the junction unmatched. CDR1 is SGDLS, CDR2 YYNGEE, per germline. The CDR3 covers 18 residues. The CDR3 sequence: CASSVYSGSVDPNNEQFF. The DNA for the CDR3 is TGTGCCAGCAGCGTGTATAGCGGGAGCGTTGATCCGAACAATGAGCAGTTCTTC.

J is TRBJ2-1 and V is TRBV14; weak D call: TRBD1 (5 bases). The V end was cut by 1 base, the J end by 3 bases, with 16 bases between. The length of the CDR3 is 17 residues. CDR1 is SGHDN and CDR2 is FVKESK in the germline V gene. The CDR3 nucleotides are TGTGCCAGCAGCCAAGGACTCAAGGGGCGTTACTACAATGAGCAGTTCTTC. Its protein product is CASSQGLKGRYYNEQFF. The whole variable domain, remainder taken from reference TRBV14 and TRBJ2-1, is EAGVTQFPSHSVIEKGQTVTLRCDPISGHDNLYWYRRVMGKEIKFLLHFVKESKQDESGMPNNRFLAERTGGTYSTLKVQPAELEDSGVYFCASSQGLKGRYYNEQFFGPGTRLTVL.

The chain combines TRBV3-1 (or the pseudogene TRBV3-2) with TRBJ2-1; D is possibly TRBD1 (6 bases). Trimming took 5 bases from V and 7 from J, leaving 18 bases between them. The germline CDR1 and CDR2 sequences are LGHDT and YNNKEL (reference sequence). CDR3 length equals 15 residues. This CDR3 is CASSSSPTGTNEQFF. DNA for the CDR3: TGTGCCAGCAGCTCCTCTCCGACAGGTACAAATGAGCAGTTCTTC.

The chain recombines TRBV7-8 with TRBJ2-2; D is undetermined. Between the trimmed V and J ends, which lost 3 bases and 2 bases, there was a span of 19 bases. This CDR3 comprises 18 residues. Germline V gives CDR1 SGHVS, CDR2 FQNEAQ. For the CDR3, the DNA is TGTGCCAGCAGCTTTGAACAACCGATAACAATAAACACCGGGGAGCTGTTTTTT. Its translation is CASSFEQPITINTGELFF.